These 21 T cell receptor beta chains share one sample of origin, sequenced in a study of early T cells in non-severe SARS-CoV-2 infection. Via MiXCR, TCRdb re-called the 5' RACE reads, giving one row per CDR3 protein. The sample has 25,000 to 30,000 distinct CDR3 sequences, about 5% seen once; the top ten hold more than 0.7%. The sample taken for sequencing was whole blood. The receptors stem from an adult who was a healthcare worker with PCR-confirmed SARS-CoV-2 infection or an uninfected control (not recorded which).

This clonotype was counted between two and nine times. The gene calls are TRBV29-1 and TRBJ2-7, with D maybe TRBD1 (6 bases). Germline V lookup: CDR1 SQVTM, CDR2 ANQGSEA. The CDR3 loop spans 10 amino acids. V dropped 6 bases and J dropped 7 bases, with 10 bases sitting between them. Here the CDR3 DNA reads TGCAGCGTAGGACAGCGGGAGCAGTACTTC. It is translated as CSVGQREQYF.

This clonotype appeared many times. V usage is TRBV12-5 and J usage is TRBJ2-2; D call uncertain. V gave up 4 bases and J gave up 7 bases, with 10 bases separating them. The V gene's germline CDR1 is LGHNT and CDR2 FRNRAP. This CDR3 spans 13 amino acids. CDR3 sequence (DNA): TGTGCTAGTGGTTCAGGAAGTGGCGGGGAGCTGTTTTTT. Translated: CASGSGSGGELFF.

This clonotype was seen at least ten times. The V call is TRBV10-3, the J call TRBJ2-7, with TRBD1 matching 7 bases. CDR1 and CDR2 (germline): ENHRY, SYGVKD. The ends lost 5 bases at V and 2 bases at J; junction bases unmatched: 9. The CDR3 consists of 15 residues. The CDR3 sequence is CAISLKGQDTYEQYF. The CDR3 DNA is TGTGCCATCAGTCTCAAAGGACAGGACACCTACGAGCAGTACTTC.

This clonotype was seen at least ten times. The chain recombines TRBV20-1 with TRBJ2-1; unclear D gene. The germline V gene has CDR1 DFQATT and CDR2 SNEGSKA (reference sequence). The CDR3 loop spans 13 amino acids. V was pared by 0 bases and J by 9 bases, with 12 bases between. Here the CDR3 reads CSAREASISEQFF. For the CDR3, the DNA is TGCAGTGCTAGAGAGGCTAGTATAAGTGAGCAGTTCTTC.

The chain has TRBV11-2 and TRBJ1-6; 8 bases match TRBD1. This CDR3 has 14 amino acids. The germline V gene has CDR1 SGHAT and CDR2 FQNNGV. With V trimmed by 5 bases and J by 7 bases, 4 bases remained unmatched. CDR3 region: CASSLRGRNSPLHF. Written as DNA, the CDR3 is TGTGCCAGCAGCCTCAGGGGGCGGAATTCACCCCTCCACTTT.

At least ten counts were recorded for this clonotype. This chain connects TRBV29-1 to TRBJ2-5; no clear D gene. The CDR3 has 12 residues. V was pared by 6 bases and J by 1 base, with 9 bases between. CDR1 and CDR2 from the germline V gene are SQVTM and ANQGSEA. The CDR3 DNA follows: TGCAGCGTCAGACATTCCCAAGAGACCCAGTACTTC. It codes for CSVRHSQETQYF.

This clonotype was counted ten times or more. The chain recombines TRBV24-1 with TRBJ1-1; 8 nucleotides align to TRBD1. The CDR3 length is 14 residues. Germline V CDR1 and CDR2: KGHDR, SFDVKD. V gave up 4 bases and J gave up 4 bases; unmatched junction bases: 4. In DNA form, the CDR3 reads TGTGCCACCAGTGAATCGGACAGGGTCACTGAAGCTTTCTTT. It yields the protein CATSESDRVTEAFF.

The chain couples TRBV6-2 or TRBV6-3 to TRBJ1-5; a weak D match, TRBD1 (5 bases). The CDR3 runs to 14 residues. Trimming left V 7 bases short and J 7 bases short, with 17 bases between. In germline, CDR1 is MNHEY, CDR2 SVGEGT. For the CDR3, the DNA is TGTGCCAGCACCGAGTCCGGGGGTCGACAGCCCCAGCATTTT. It encodes CASTESGGRQPQHF.

The table lists this clonotype with a few counts. This sequence joins TRBV29-1 and TRBJ2-1; 11 nucleotides match TRBD1. This CDR3 contains 12 residues. V shed 7 bases and J 7 bases; nucleotides not matched to a gene: 3. Germline-derived CDR1 and CDR2 are SQVTM and ANQGSEA. The CDR3 reads CSGGQGDNEQFF. CDR3 in DNA: TGCAGCGGGGGACAGGGGGATAATGAGCAGTTCTTC.

This clonotype was observed a handful of times. The chain uses TRBV20-1 and TRBJ1-5; D remains unclear. CDR3 size: 14 residues. Germline V gene sequence: CDR1 DFQATT, CDR2 SNEGSKA (reference sequence). V shed 6 bases and J shed 1 base, with 13 bases lying between them. CDR3 DNA: TGCAGTGCAGAAAACTTGGACAGCAATCAGCCCCAGCATTTT. It specifies CSAENLDSNQPQHF.

The J gene is TRBJ2-1, the V gene TRBV7-8; no reliable D call. The CDR3 totals 17 residues. The V end lost 2 bases, the J end lost 0 bases, and 14 bases lay between the germline ends. CDR1 SGHVS and CDR2 FQNEAQ come from the germline V gene. CDR3 sequence: CASSLTRTVSSYNEQFF. CDR3 nucleotide sequence: TGTGCCAGCAGCTTAACCCGGACCGTTAGCTCCTACAATGAGCAGTTCTTC.

Ten or more counts support this clonotype. The chain employs TRBV25-1 and TRBJ2-7; possibly TRBD1 for D (5 bases). V dropped 3 bases and J dropped 2 bases, with 11 bases sitting between them. Germline CDR1 reads MGHDK; CDR2 reads SYGVNS. The CDR3 is 14 residues long. CDR3 loop: CASSEWQGPYEQYF. For the CDR3, the DNA is TGTGCCAGCAGTGAGTGGCAGGGCCCCTACGAGCAGTACTTC.

The sample holds many counts of this clonotype. The chain joins TRBV7-9 to TRBJ1-1; D gene uncertain. Germline assignment: CDR1 SEHNR and CDR2 FQNEAQ (reference sequence). The CDR3 covers 13 residues. The V end lost 10 bases, the J end lost 1 base, and 13 bases lay between the germline ends. The CDR3 bases are TGTGCCACCCCTCACGCTCCGAACACTGAAGCTTTCTTT. As protein: CATPHAPNTEAFF.

This clonotype was detected many times. In DNA, the CDR3 is TGTGCCACCAGCAGAGATCTACGCCCCGGGAGGCGCAATGAGCAGTTCTTC. The encoded protein is CATSRDLRPGRRNEQFF. The V call is TRBV15, the J call TRBJ2-1; 7 nucleotides align to TRBD2. The CDR3 runs to 17 residues. Germline CDR1 reads LNHNV; CDR2 reads YYDKDF (reference sequence). The trim removed 0 bases at V and 6 bases at J, leaving 11 bases unmatched.

The table lists this clonotype with a few counts. The chain employs TRBV11-2 and TRBJ2-1; 7 positions match TRBD2. The J segment lost 8 bases and the V segment lost 6 bases, leaving 4 bases of the junction unmatched. Germline CDR1 reads SGHAT; CDR2 reads FQNNGV. The CDR3 is 12 residues long. The CDR3, as DNA: TGTGCCAGCAGTCCCCGGGAGGATGAGCAGTTCTTC. Translated, it gives CASSPREDEQFF.

V is TRBV14 and J is TRBJ2-3; D possibly corresponds to TRBD2 (5 bases). Germline CDR1 reads SGHDN; CDR2 reads FVKESK. CDR3 size: 20 residues. V dropped 0 bases and J dropped 4 bases, with 26 bases sitting between them. The CDR3 region is CASSQDKIPYRGNPPDTQYF. The CDR3 DNA follows: TGTGCCAGCAGCCAAGATAAGATCCCCTACCGGGGAAATCCCCCAGATACGCAGTATTTT.

This clonotype was counted ten times or more. The V and J genes are TRBV20-1 and TRBJ2-1; 8 nucleotides match TRBD2. The J segment lost 7 bases and the V segment lost 2 bases, leaving 16 bases of the junction unmatched. This CDR3 region has 17 residues. Germline CDR1 and CDR2: DFQATT and SNEGSKA (reference sequence). DNA for the CDR3: TGCAGTGCTAGAAGATCGCGGAGAGCGGGAGAACGAAATGAGCAGTTCTTC. It is translated as CSARRSRRAGERNEQFF.

V is TRBV5-4 and J is TRBJ1-4; D is undetermined. The V end was cut by 6 bases, the J end by 8 bases, with 23 bases between. From germline, CDR1 is SGHNT and CDR2 YYREEE (reference sequence). The CDR3 is 16 residues long. The CDR3 reads CASTKVEGGVTEKLFF. As DNA, the CDR3 is TGTGCCAGCACCAAAGTGGAGGGTGGAGTAACAGAAAAACTGTTTTTT. Using reference TRBV5-4 and TRBJ1-4 for the parts outside the CDR3, the full variable domain is ETGVTQSPTHLIKTRGQQVTLRCSSQSGHNTVSWYQQALGQGPQFIFQYYREEENGRGNFPPRFSGLQFPNYSSELNVNALELDDSALYLCASTKVEGGVTEKLFFGSGTQLSVL.

This clonotype was seen many times. The rearrangement uses TRBV6-5 and TRBJ1-4; D call uncertain. Germline V gene sequence: CDR1 MNHEY, CDR2 SVGAGI. CDR3 length: 16 residues. V was cut by 0 bases and J by 10 bases, with 18 bases left in between. CDR3 in amino acids: CASSYSPPAAPGKLFF. CDR3 sequence (DNA): TGTGCCAGCAGTTACTCTCCACCGGCCGCACCGGGAAAACTGTTTTTT.

By sample fraction, this clonotype is medium-sized (0.01 to 0.1%). The genes are TRBV12-3 or TRBV12-4 and TRBJ2-1; 11 positions match TRBD2. V shed 6 bases, J shed 3 bases, and the junction held 4 bases outside the gene matches. The CDR3 contains 15 residues. The CDR3 reads CASRPLAGGYNEQFF. The CDR3, as DNA: TGTGCCAGCAGGCCGCTAGCGGGGGGCTACAATGAGCAGTTCTTC.

This clonotype showed up many times. The CDR3 sequence: CASSFQQGDTQYF. In nucleotides, the CDR3 is TGTGCCAGCAGTTTCCAGCAAGGGGATACGCAGTATTTT. The chain couples TRBV27 to TRBJ2-3; D remains ambiguous. The V gene lost 3 bases and the J gene lost 6 bases, with 10 bases spanning the gap. The CDR3 spans 13 residues. Germline-derived CDR1 and CDR2 are MNHEY and SMNVEV (reference sequence).